This T cell receptor (beta chain) was sequenced during a study of control samples from healthy donors and cancer patients. J gave up 6 bases and V 1 base, and 13 bases lay outside the gene matches. Germline V gene sequence: CDR1 GTSNPN, CDR2 SVGIG (reference sequence). This CDR3 contains 16 residues. Using immunoSEQ multiplex PCR, the repertoire was profiled, and TCRdb retains in-frame clones only, with some absent. The repertoire consists of around 77,000 clones, with roughly 92% occurring once and the leading ten covering 5.5% to 6.5%. The rearrangement links TRBV30 to TRBJ2-7, with 9 bases matching TRBD1. The sequenced sample consisted of blood. This sequence originates from a woman aged 55-69 years in good health. The CDR3: CAWSDMTGGVRSEQYF. CDR3 nucleotide sequence: TGTGCCTGGAGTGACATGACAGGGGGTGTCCGAAGCGAGCAGTACTTC.